The 23 T cell receptor beta chains reported below all come from one sample, sequenced in a study of technical replicates of blood from a handful of donors. Produced via immunoSEQ multiplex PCR; TCRdb's table is partial and in-frame only. The table has approximately 13,000 clones, around four fifths seen once. What was sequenced was PBMCs. These receptors came from a human donor in good health.

The rearrangement joins TRBV6-1 to TRBJ2-3, with 11 bases lining up with TRBD2. CDR3 length equals 16 residues. V gave up 3 bases and J gave up 4 bases; unmatched junction bases: 6. Germline lookup yields CDR1 MNHNS and CDR2 SASEGT. The CDR3 DNA is TGTGCCAGCAGTGAGTCGATAGCGGGAGGGCCAGATACGCAGTATTTT. Protein: CASSESIAGGPDTQYF.

The rearrangement uses TRBV11-1 and TRBJ2-3, with 8 bases fitting TRBD2. V gave up 2 bases and J gave up 6 bases; unmatched junction bases: 10. The CDR3 extends over 16 amino acids. Germline V gene lookup returns CDR1 SGHAT and CDR2 FQDESV (reference sequence). CDR3 protein: CASSLLASGSMDTQYF. CDR3 coding DNA: TGTGCCAGCAGCTTACTGGCTAGCGGGTCTATGGATACGCAGTATTTT.

J is TRBJ2-3 and V is TRBV18; 12 nucleotides align to TRBD2. The J segment lost 2 bases and the V segment lost 6 bases, leaving 6 bases of the junction unmatched. Germline V CDR1 and CDR2: KGHSH, LQKENI. The CDR3 extends over 16 amino acids. CDR3 amino acids: CASSQLAGGLTDTQYF. CDR3 sequence (DNA): TGTGCCAGCTCCCAACTAGCGGGAGGACTCACAGATACGCAGTATTTT.

The chain carries TRBV27 and TRBJ1-1, with D possibly TRBD1 on 6 matching bases. This CDR3 region has 14 residues. Germline values: CDR1 MNHEY, CDR2 SMNVEV (reference sequence). Trimming removed 5 bases at V and 2 bases at J, with 12 bases between. Here the CDR3 reads CASSPWTVNTEAFF. The CDR3 DNA reads as TGTGCCAGCAGTCCATGGACAGTTAACACTGAAGCTTTCTTT.

V usage is TRBV19 and J usage is TRBJ2-7; 10 nucleotides align to TRBD1. The J segment lost 5 bases and the V segment lost 7 bases, leaving 8 bases of the junction unmatched. The CDR3 consists of 14 residues. Germline CDR1 reads LNHDA; CDR2 reads SQIVND (reference sequence). CDR3 DNA: TGTGCCAGTACCCCGGGACAGGGGAGAAACGAGCAGTACTTC. This codes for CASTPGQGRNEQYF.

The rearrangement uses TRBV6-4 and TRBJ2-1, with 8 positions matching TRBD2. The CDR3 is 15 residues long. Germline CDR1 reads MRHNA; CDR2 reads SNTAGT. The junction had 0 bases not matched to a gene; V was cut back by 2 bases and J by 0 bases. The CDR3 DNA follows: TGTGCCAGCAGTGACACTAGCGGCTCCTACAATGAGCAGTTCTTC. This translates into CASSDTSGSYNEQFF.

The rearrangement uses TRBV19 and TRBJ2-7, with 10 positions matching TRBD1. V trimming: 4 bases; J trimming: 3 bases; junction bases outside the gene matches: 6. CDR1 and CDR2 from the germline V gene are LNHDA and SQIVND (reference sequence). The CDR3 totals 15 residues. CDR3 DNA: TGTGCCAGTAGTACCGGACAGGGGGTTTTCTACGAGCAGTACTTC. It encodes CASSTGQGVFYEQYF.

The chain's CDR3 is CASSSQGAKKGELFF. The CDR3 nucleotides are TGTGCCAGCAGTTCGCAGGGGGCAAAGAAAGGGGAGCTGTTTTTT. This sequence joins TRBV6-6 and TRBJ2-2; 8 bases align to TRBD1. V lost 4 bases and J lost 8; bases outside the gene matches: 9. Germline loops: CDR1 MNHNY, CDR2 SVGAGI (reference sequence). The CDR3 length is 15 residues.

The chain links TRBV27 to TRBJ2-2, with TRBD2 as a possible D gene (5 bases). V dropped 3 bases and J dropped 6 bases, with 8 bases sitting between them. CDR1 and CDR2 (germline): MNHEY, SMNVEV (reference sequence). The CDR3 runs 13 residues. The CDR3 nucleotides read TGTGCCAGCAGTTTCACAGCGGCCGGGGAGCTGTTTTTT. Its protein is CASSFTAAGELFF.

The rearrangement joins TRBV19 to TRBJ2-7; TRBD1 agrees at 10 bases. The CDR3 extends over 15 amino acids. Germline loops: CDR1 LNHDA, CDR2 SQIVND (reference sequence). The trim removed 3 bases at V and 6 bases at J, leaving 8 bases unmatched. The CDR3 spells CASSILGTGEIEQYF. CDR3 coding DNA: TGTGCCAGTAGTATCCTCGGGACAGGGGAAATCGAGCAGTACTTC. Full variable domain (rest looked up from reference TRBV19 and TRBJ2-7): DGGITQSPKYLFRKEGQNVTLSCEQNLNHDAMYWYRQDPGQGLRLIYYSQIVNDFQKGDIAEGYSVSREKKESFPLTVTSAQKNPTAFYLCASSILGTGEIEQYFGPGTRLTVT.

This chain links TRBV19 with TRBJ1-5; 9 bases line up with TRBD1. Germline values: CDR1 LNHDA, CDR2 SQIVND (reference sequence). J was trimmed by 6 bases and V by 5 bases; bases with no gene match: 8. The CDR3 spans 15 residues. The CDR3 coding sequence is TGTGCCAGTAGTTCCTGGGACAGGGATCGTCAGCCCCAGCATTTT. This sequence encodes CASSSWDRDRQPQHF.

The chain employs TRBV4-1 and TRBJ1-1; D is ambiguous. CDR3 size: 15 residues. Per the germline V gene, CDR1 is MGHRA and CDR2 is YSYEKL. Trimming stripped 0 bases from V and 10 bases from J, with 18 bases between. The CDR3 DNA follows: TGCGCCAGCAGCCAAGAGGGTCTGGGGAGGGTCTTAGCTTTCTTT. Translating it yields CASSQEGLGRVLAFF.

The rearrangement links TRBV28 to TRBJ2-2, with TRBD1 identical over 7 bases. Germline CDR1 and CDR2: MDHEN and SYDVKM. The CDR3 totals 14 residues. The V segment lost 7 bases and the J segment 4 bases; nucleotides outside the gene matches: 6. The CDR3 nucleotides are TGTGCCAGCACTGAACAGGGGATCACCGGGGAGCTGTTTTTT. It translates to CASTEQGITGELFF.

This clone was observed a few times. V usage is TRBV7-8 and J usage is TRBJ1-5; D remains ambiguous. From germline, CDR1 is SGHVS and CDR2 FQNEAQ. V shed 1 base and J shed 0 bases, with 10 bases lying between them. The CDR3 loop spans 16 amino acids. CDR3 nucleotides: TGTGCCAGCAGCTTAGACGCAGGAAATAGCAATCAGCCCCAGCATTTT. It is translated as CASSLDAGNSNQPQHF.

The J gene is TRBJ2-5, the V gene TRBV2, with D possibly matching TRBD2 (5 bases). The length of the CDR3 is 13 residues. In germline, CDR1 is SNHLY, CDR2 FYNNEI. The ends were cut back, 7 bases at V and 5 bases at J, with 14 bases in the middle. Here the CDR3 reads CASKWERLETQYF. As DNA, the CDR3 is TGTGCCAGCAAGTGGGAGAGGTTGGAGACCCAGTACTTC.

This sequence joins TRBV15 and TRBJ2-7; possible D gene TRBD1, 6 bases. Germline V CDR1 and CDR2: LNHNV, YYDKDF (reference sequence). V was shortened by 7 bases and J by 3 bases, with 7 bases between the two germline ends. CDR3 length: 11 residues. The CDR3 DNA reads TGTGCCACCACGGACAGCTACGAGCAGTACTTC. This gives the protein CATTDSYEQYF.

The V gene is TRBV7-9, the J gene TRBJ1-2; 9 bases fit TRBD1. CDR3 size: 13 residues. Per germline, CDR1 SEHNR and CDR2 FQNEAQ (reference sequence). With 5 bases clipped from V and 8 bases from J, the junction kept 6 bases outside the gene matches. CDR3 DNA sequence: TGTGCCAGCAGCAACAGGGGGCGCGGAGGCTACACCTTC. Encoded protein: CASSNRGRGGYTF. Based on the CDR3 plus reference TRBV7-9 and TRBJ1-2, the full variable domain is DTGVSQNPRHKITKRGQNVTFRCDPISEHNRLYWYRQTLGQGPEFLTYFQNEAQLEKSRLLSDRFSAERPKGSFSTLEIQRTEQGDSAMYLCASSNRGRGGYTFGSGTRLTVV.

The chain employs TRBV6-6 and TRBJ1-2, with 7 nucleotides matching TRBD1. Trimming cost V 6 bases and J 8 bases; bases outside gene matches: 9. There are 13 residues in the CDR3. CDR1 is MNHNY and CDR2 is SVGAGI in the germline V gene (reference sequence). The CDR3: CASRDPGGNGYTF. CDR3 DNA: TGTGCCAGCAGGGATCCAGGGGGGAACGGCTACACCTTC.

The count of this clone is one. The chain recombines TRBV4-2 with TRBJ2-1; 9 nucleotides match TRBD2. CDR1 and CDR2 (germline): LGHNA, YNFKEQ. This CDR3 contains 14 residues. V dropped 3 bases and J dropped 6; count of bases not matched to a gene: 3. This CDR3 reads CASSHPGLANEQFF. As DNA, the CDR3 is TGTGCCAGCAGCCACCCGGGACTAGCCAATGAGCAGTTCTTC.

This sequence joins TRBV6-5 and TRBJ2-1, with 8 bases fitting TRBD2. This CDR3 is 14 amino acids long. V was clipped by 1 base and J by 13 bases; unmatched bases: 9. CDR1 and CDR2 (germline): MNHEY, SVGAGI. The CDR3 spells CASSYYASGSNQFF. The CDR3 DNA reads as TGTGCCAGCAGTTACTATGCTAGCGGGTCAAATCAGTTCTTC.

The chain is built from TRBV7-6 and TRBJ2-1; D gene uncertain. The germline CDR1 and CDR2 sequences are SGHVS and FNYEAQ. V lost 5 bases and J 4 bases, leaving 6 bases between the germline ends. The CDR3 is 12 amino acids. CDR3 residues: CASSPNYNEQFF. The CDR3 DNA follows: TGTGCCAGCAGCCCTAATTACAATGAGCAGTTCTTC.

The J gene is TRBJ2-1, the V gene TRBV4-2, with 10 bases fitting TRBD2. V trimming: 4 bases; J trimming: 0 bases; junction bases outside the gene matches: 9. The CDR3 is 18 residues long. CDR1 and CDR2 from the germline V gene are LGHNA and YNFKEQ. The CDR3 region is CASSLRASGSSSYNEQFF. DNA of the CDR3: TGTGCCAGCAGCCTCCGGGCTAGCGGGAGCAGCTCCTACAATGAGCAGTTCTTC.

The CDR3: CASSETSRGSYEQYF. The CDR3 DNA is TGTGCCAGCAGTGAAACGTCCAGGGGCTCCTACGAGCAGTACTTC. The chain is built from TRBV2 and TRBJ2-7; tentatively, D is TRBD1 (6 bases). Germline V gene data show CDR1 as SNHLY and CDR2 as FYNNEI. CDR3 length: 15 amino acids. V was shortened by 2 bases and J by 0 bases, with 11 bases between the two germline ends.